Below, 27 T cell receptor beta chains from the same sample are listed, as sequenced in a study of cytomegalovirus exposure and HLA in healthy donors. Primers included in the PCR were 60 Vbeta and 13 Jbeta primers. Some clones are missing from TCRdb's copy, which holds only in-frame ones; the method was immunoSEQ multiplex PCR. Of 60,000 to 70,000 clones in the sample, more than 70% were seen once. Source material: PBMCs. The receptors stem from a woman aged 35 to 49 in good health and CMV-seropositive.

This clone appeared a single time. V is TRBV5-1 and J is TRBJ2-5, with TRBD2 identical over 11 bases. The CDR3 covers 15 residues. The junction had 6 bases not matched to a gene; V was cut back by 4 bases and J by 4 bases. Germline V gives CDR1 SGHRS, CDR2 YFSETQ. The CDR3 coding sequence is TGCGCCAGCAGCGCGGGGACTAGCGGCCCAGAGACCCAGTACTTC. Translating gives CASSAGTSGPETQYF.

V is TRBV19 and J is TRBJ1-2; D gene unclear. In germline, CDR1 is LNHDA, CDR2 SQIVND (reference sequence). The CDR3 is made up of 14 amino acids. Deletions cut 1 base from V and 4 bases from J, with 10 bases between. The CDR3 DNA reads TGTGCCAGTAGTATAGGACCAGGCACCTATGGCTACACCTTC. It yields the protein CASSIGPGTYGYTF.

Regarding this clone: A read error may produce the germline difference seen at one junction end. The genes are TRBV7-9 and TRBJ1-1; no firm D call. CDR1 is SEHNR and CDR2 is FQNEAQ in the germline V gene (reference sequence). This CDR3 contains 17 residues. The DNA for the CDR3 is TGTTCCAGCAGCTTCGTCAGCCGGGGTCCTGAGAACACTGAAGCTTTCTTT. Translated: CSSSFVSRGPENTEAFF.

The chain is built from TRBV29-1 and TRBJ2-7; D may be TRBD1 (5 bases). CDR1 and CDR2 from the germline V gene are SQVTM and ANQGSEA. Trimming took 3 bases from V and 7 from J, leaving 19 bases between them. The CDR3 is 14 amino acids. CDR3 nucleotide sequence: TGCAGCGTTGACAAGGCAGGGCCGGTGGGAGAGCAGTACTTC. It codes for CSVDKAGPVGEQYF.

The chain uses TRBV6-4 and TRBJ2-2, with D perhaps matching TRBD2 (6 bases). There are 16 residues in the CDR3. The germline V gene has CDR1 MRHNA and CDR2 SNTAGT. Trimming pared 9 bases from V and 3 bases from J, leaving 20 bases between. The CDR3 coding sequence is TGTGCCAGTTCAGAAGCGGGCGCGGTGGACACCGGGGAGCTGTTTTTT. Its translation is CASSEAGAVDTGELFF.

This clone was seen more than once but under ten times. The chain couples TRBV29-1 to TRBJ2-7, with D perhaps TRBD2 (6 bases). The V and J ends lost 5 bases and 3 bases respectively, with 11 bases between them. The CDR3 totals 12 residues. The V gene's germline CDR1 is SQVTM and CDR2 ANQGSEA. The DNA for the CDR3 is TGCAGCGTTATATTGGGGGGCTACGAGCAGTACTTC. It is translated as CSVILGGYEQYF.

This chain joins TRBV2 and TRBJ1-1; 7 bases fit TRBD1. With 7 bases clipped from V and 3 bases from J, the junction kept 8 bases outside the gene matches. The CDR3 extends over 14 amino acids. Per germline, CDR1 SNHLY and CDR2 FYNNEI. DNA of the CDR3: TGTGCCAGCAAGCGCACAGGGGAGGACACTGAAGCTTTCTTT. As protein: CASKRTGEDTEAFF. Full variable domain (rest looked up from reference TRBV2 and TRBJ1-1): EPEVTQTPSHQVTQMGQEVILRCVPISNHLYFYWYRQILGQKVEFLVSFYNNEISEKSEIFDDQFSVERPDGSNFTLKIRSTKLEDSAMYFCASKRTGEDTEAFFGQGTRLTVV.

The rearrangement uses TRBV5-6 and TRBJ1-1; 10 nucleotides agree with TRBD1. Losses at the gene ends were 4 bases for V and 11 bases for J; bases not matched to a gene: 5. The CDR3 sequence is 12 residues long. CDR1 SGHDT and CDR2 YYEEEE come from the germline V gene. In DNA form, the CDR3 reads TGTGCCAGCAGCGACGGGACAGGGGACGCTTTCTTT. It specifies CASSDGTGDAFF.

The chain links TRBV29-1 to TRBJ2-1, with 7 bases matching TRBD1. The CDR3 runs to 13 residues. V dropped 5 bases and J dropped 5; count of bases not matched to a gene: 6. The germline V gene encodes CDR1 SQVTM and CDR2 ANQGSEA. CDR3 residues: CSVRETGNNEQFF. The CDR3 coding sequence is TGCAGCGTTAGGGAGACAGGGAACAATGAGCAGTTCTTC.

The chain combines TRBV5-8 with TRBJ1-5; a weak D match, TRBD1 (5 bases). This CDR3 comprises 14 residues. V was clipped by 4 bases and J by 7 bases, with 15 bases between them. Germline V gives CDR1 SGHTS, CDR2 YDEGEE. In nucleotides, the CDR3 is TGTGCCAGCAGCAAGTATGAGGGGAGGCAGCCCCAGCATTTT. The encoded protein is CASSKYEGRQPQHF.

The chain couples TRBV30 to TRBJ2-7; TRBD2 aligns across 9 bases. CDR1 is GTSNPN and CDR2 is SVGIG in the germline V gene (reference sequence). After removal of 5 bases from V and 3 bases from J, the junction contained 11 bases not matched to a gene. The CDR3 has 15 residues. The CDR3 nucleotides read TGTGCCTGGGCTACGGGCGGGGGGGGCTTCTACGAGCAGTACTTC. Translated: CAWATGGGGFYEQYF.

This clone occurred a few times. V and J are TRBV30 and TRBJ1-3; 7 bases map to TRBD1. The CDR3 has 14 amino acids. J gave up 2 bases and V 0 bases, and 1 base lay outside the gene matches. Germline CDR1 GTSNPN, CDR2 SVGIG (reference sequence). The CDR3 reads CAWSVRGPGNTIYF. Here the CDR3 DNA reads TGTGCCTGGAGTGTAAGGGGGCCTGGAAACACCATATATTTT.

V is TRBV9 and J is TRBJ1-2; D remains unclear. Germline CDR1 SGDLS, CDR2 YYNGEE. The ends were cut back, 0 bases at V and 4 bases at J, with 7 bases in the middle. The CDR3 spans 13 residues. The CDR3 reads CASSVGGSYGYTF. The CDR3 DNA is TGTGCCAGCAGCGTAGGAGGGTCCTATGGCTACACCTTC.

The chain joins TRBV9 to TRBJ2-3; 10 positions agree with TRBD2. V shed 2 bases and J 2 bases; nucleotides not matched to a gene: 5. Per germline, CDR1 SGDLS and CDR2 YYNGEE. This CDR3 contains 16 residues. CDR3 nucleotide sequence: TGTGCCAGCAGCGTTTCTAGCGGGGGCCCCACAGATACGCAGTATTTT. This codes for CASSVSSGGPTDTQYF.

This clone was counted between two and nine times. The chain uses TRBV19 and TRBJ1-2; D is perhaps TRBD1 (5 bases). Germline CDR1 reads LNHDA; CDR2 reads SQIVND (reference sequence). This CDR3 is 14 amino acids long. The V gene lost 9 bases and the J gene lost 8 bases, with 22 bases spanning the gap. This CDR3 is CASTRRPAGEGYTF. In DNA form, the CDR3 reads TGTGCCAGCACGAGGAGGCCCGCGGGGGAGGGCTACACCTTC.

The V call is TRBV19, the J call TRBJ2-5; a possible D gene is TRBD2 (5 bases). Near its end, the DNA agrees better with TRBJ2-7, so the J call may be wrong. The CDR3 is 15 amino acids. Looked up from germline, CDR1 is LNHDA and CDR2 is SQIVND (reference sequence). CDR3 sequence reads: CASSIGGHLNYEQYF. The CDR3 DNA sequence: TGTGCCAGTAGTATAGGAGGGCACCTCAATTACGAGCAGTACTTC.

V and J are TRBV11-2 and TRBJ1-1; D unclear. Trimming took off 5 bases at V and 1 base at J, with 14 bases between the two ends. This CDR3 has 15 residues. Germline CDR1 is SGHAT and CDR2 is FQNNGV. In DNA form, the CDR3 reads TGTGCCAGCAGCCATTTGCGGCTAAGGAACACTGAAGCTTTCTTT. Its translation: CASSHLRLRNTEAFF. Together with reference TRBV11-2 and TRBJ1-1, the CDR3 gives the full variable domain: EAGVAQSPRYKIIEKRQSVAFWCNPISGHATLYWYQQILGQGPKLLIQFQNNGVVDDSQLPKDRFSAERLKGVDSTLKIQPAKLEDSAVYLCASSHLRLRNTEAFFGQGTRLTVV.

This clone showed up just a few times. The chain links TRBV5-1 to TRBJ2-1, with D maybe TRBD1 (6 bases). Germline V gene sequence: CDR1 SGHRS, CDR2 YFSETQ. The CDR3 is 15 residues long. Deletions cut 0 bases from V and 10 bases from J, with 17 bases between. The CDR3 region has the DNA TGCGCCAGCAGCTTGGGGTGGACAGCCCAAGGGGAGCAGTTCTTC. Translation: CASSLGWTAQGEQFF. Using reference TRBV5-1 and TRBJ2-1 for the parts outside the CDR3, the full variable domain is KAGVTQTPRYLIKTRGQQVTLSCSPISGHRSVSWYQQTPGQGLQFLFEYFSETQRNKGNFPGRFSGRQFSNSRSEMNVSTLELGDSALYLCASSLGWTAQGEQFFGPGTRLTVL.

CDR3 sequence reads: CASSPPSGANEQYF. For the CDR3, the DNA is TGTGCCAGCTCACCTCCTAGCGGGGCCAACGAGCAGTACTTC. The chain employs TRBV18 and TRBJ2-7; 9 positions match TRBD2. The junction had 5 bases not matched to a gene; V was cut back by 3 bases and J by 5 bases. Germline V gene sequence: CDR1 KGHSH, CDR2 LQKENI. The CDR3 totals 14 residues.

The chain employs TRBV5-1 and TRBJ1-4; 12 bases are a match to TRBD1. V lost 4 bases to trimming and J lost 8 bases; unmatched junction nucleotides: 12. CDR1 and CDR2 from the germline V gene are SGHRS and YFSETQ. CDR3 size: 17 residues. The CDR3, as DNA: TGCGCCAGCAGCCCGATTGCCCCCGGGACAGGGGGCGAAAAACTGTTTTTT. Translation gives CASSPIAPGTGGEKLFF. The full variable domain, in which reference TRBV5-1 and TRBJ1-4 provide the parts outside the CDR3, is KAGVTQTPRYLIKTRGQQVTLSCSPISGHRSVSWYQQTPGQGLQFLFEYFSETQRNKGNFPGRFSGRQFSNSRSEMNVSTLELGDSALYLCASSPIAPGTGGEKLFFGSGTQLSVL.

The chain recombines TRBV7-2 with TRBJ2-7, with 9 bases that match TRBD2. Per germline, CDR1 SGHTA and CDR2 FQGNSA. There are 15 residues in the CDR3. V dropped 7 bases and J dropped 5; count of bases not matched to a gene: 12. The CDR3 DNA sequence: TGTGCCAGCACCAGACCGGGACTAGCTTACGACGAGCAGTACTTC. It specifies CASTRPGLAYDEQYF.

The chain recombines TRBV6-6 with TRBJ1-2; the match to TRBD1 covers 8 bases. Germline assignment: CDR1 MNHNY and CDR2 SVGAGI (reference sequence). The J segment lost 8 bases and the V segment lost 10 bases, leaving 9 bases of the junction unmatched. This CDR3 region has 12 residues. The CDR3 bases are TGTGCCACCTCCGGACAGGGAGGAGGCTACACCTTC. It yields the protein CATSGQGGGYTF.

V gene TRBV5-1 combines with J gene TRBJ2-7; tentative D call: TRBD1 (5 bases). Trimming took 3 bases from V and 7 from J, leaving 17 bases between them. CDR3 size: 14 residues. Germline V gene lookup returns CDR1 SGHRS and CDR2 YFSETQ. DNA of the CDR3: TGCGCCAGCAGCTCGGACAAGCCTACCCTGGAGCAGTACTTC. Protein sequence: CASSSDKPTLEQYF.

The rearrangement joins TRBV5-6 to TRBJ2-3; TRBD1 aligns across 8 bases. CDR1 is SGHDT, CDR2 YYEEEE, per germline. V lost 5 bases to trimming and J lost 2 bases; unmatched junction nucleotides: 4. The CDR3 loop spans 14 amino acids. The CDR3 DNA reads TGTGCCAGCAGATGGGACAGGTACACAGATACGCAGTATTTT. Encoded protein: CASRWDRYTDTQYF.

This chain links TRBV30 with TRBJ2-4, with TRBD1 matching over 10 bases. J was trimmed by 7 bases and V by 2 bases; bases with no gene match: 2. The CDR3 spans 13 residues. Germline V lookup: CDR1 GTSNPN, CDR2 SVGIG (reference sequence). The CDR3 is CAWSSGQGNIQYF. The CDR3 coding sequence is TGTGCCTGGAGTTCGGGACAGGGGAACATTCAGTACTTC.

This clone was observed once. This CDR3 is missing its conserved last phenylalanine or tryptophan, likely due to a read error. The chain is built from TRBV5-6 and TRBJ1-1, with D maybe TRBD1 (6 bases). With 1 base removed from V and 1 base from J, the gap between germline ends came to 17 bases. The CDR3 covers 17 residues. CDR1 SGHDT and CDR2 YYEEEE come from the germline V gene. CDR3 protein: CASSLNPQDRWNTEAFL. The CDR3 nucleotides are TGTGCCAGCAGCTTGAACCCTCAAGACAGGTGGAACACTGAAGCTTTCCTT.

The chain carries TRBV29-1 and TRBJ1-1, with D possibly matching TRBD1 (5 bases). The CDR3 is made up of 15 amino acids. V dropped 6 bases and J dropped 0 bases, with 17 bases sitting between them. CDR1 and CDR2 (germline): SQVTM, ANQGSEA. Written as DNA, the CDR3 is TGCAGCGTCCTGCGGGGGGACGGGGTGAACACTGAAGCTTTCTTT. As protein: CSVLRGDGVNTEAFF.